The present T cell receptor beta chain was sequenced within a study of blood T cell repertoires in COVID-19. Study as a whole: Samples taken during acute and convalescent COVID-19 were collected in the United States, Italy and Spain.

Looked up from germline, CDR1 is KGHSH and CDR2 is LQKENI. V was clipped by 2 bases and J by 2 bases, with 11 bases between them. The length of the CDR3 is 15 residues. Libraries were prepared by immunoSEQ multiplex PCR; TCRdb keeps only in-frame clonotypes and omits some of them. The table has 150,000 to 180,000 clones, approximately 85% seen once. Points on this clone: This specimen includes other DNA sequences encoding the same CDR3.

The sample was peripheral blood. This TCR came from a man aged 55-75 years with COVID-19, enrolled during active disease. This chain connects TRBV18 to TRBJ2-3; TRBD1 might be the D (5 bases). This CDR3 is CASSPDRGITDTQYF. In DNA, the CDR3 is TGTGCCAGCTCACCAGACAGAGGAATCACAGATACGCAGTATTTT.